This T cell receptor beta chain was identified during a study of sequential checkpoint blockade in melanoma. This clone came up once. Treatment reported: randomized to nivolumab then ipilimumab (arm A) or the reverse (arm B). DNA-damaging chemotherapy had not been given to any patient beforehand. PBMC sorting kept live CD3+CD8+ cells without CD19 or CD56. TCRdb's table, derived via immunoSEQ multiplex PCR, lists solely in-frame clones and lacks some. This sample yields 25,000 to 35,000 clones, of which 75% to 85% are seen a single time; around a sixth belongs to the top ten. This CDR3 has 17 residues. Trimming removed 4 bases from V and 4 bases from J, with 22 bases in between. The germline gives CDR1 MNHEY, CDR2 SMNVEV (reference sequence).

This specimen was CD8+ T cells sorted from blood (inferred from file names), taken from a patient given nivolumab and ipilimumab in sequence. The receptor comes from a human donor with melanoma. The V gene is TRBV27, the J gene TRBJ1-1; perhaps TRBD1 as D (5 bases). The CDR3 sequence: CASSSRDFPAPTTEAFF. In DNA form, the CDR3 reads TGTGCCAGCAGTTCCCGGGACTTCCCGGCCCCTACCACTGAAGCTTTCTTT.